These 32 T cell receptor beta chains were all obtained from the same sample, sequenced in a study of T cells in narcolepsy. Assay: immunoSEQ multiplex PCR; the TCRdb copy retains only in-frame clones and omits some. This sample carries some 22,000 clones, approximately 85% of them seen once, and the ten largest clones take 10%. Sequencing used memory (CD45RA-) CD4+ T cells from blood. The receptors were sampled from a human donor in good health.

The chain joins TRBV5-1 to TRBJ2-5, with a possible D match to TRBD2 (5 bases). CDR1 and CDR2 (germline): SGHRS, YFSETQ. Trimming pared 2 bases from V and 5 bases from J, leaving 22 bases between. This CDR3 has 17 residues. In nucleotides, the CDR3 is TGCGCCAGCAGCTTCGGGTCCTCGGCGGGCCCCCGGGAGACCCAGTACTTC. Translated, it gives CASSFGSSAGPRETQYF.

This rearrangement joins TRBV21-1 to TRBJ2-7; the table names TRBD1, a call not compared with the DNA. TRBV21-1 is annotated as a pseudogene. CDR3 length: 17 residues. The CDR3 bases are TGTGCCAGCAGCAAAATCTGCCAGGGACACCATTTCTACGAGCAGTACTTC. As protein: CASSKICQGHHFYEQYF.

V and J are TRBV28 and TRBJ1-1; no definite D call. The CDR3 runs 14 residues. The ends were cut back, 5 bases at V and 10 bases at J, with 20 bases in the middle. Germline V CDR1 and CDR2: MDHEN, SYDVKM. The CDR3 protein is CASSIPPGSPGAFF. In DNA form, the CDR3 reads TGTGCCAGCAGTATCCCCCCGGGCTCCCCTGGAGCTTTCTTT.

CDR3 coding DNA: TGCGCCACCTCGCTGGCAGCGAACACTGAAGCTTTCTTT. Protein sequence: CATSLAANTEAFF. V gene TRBV5-1 combines with J gene TRBJ1-1, with D unresolved. The CDR3 sequence is 13 residues long. Per the germline V gene, CDR1 is SGHRS and CDR2 is YFSETQ. V shed 9 bases and J shed 1 base, with 13 bases lying between them.

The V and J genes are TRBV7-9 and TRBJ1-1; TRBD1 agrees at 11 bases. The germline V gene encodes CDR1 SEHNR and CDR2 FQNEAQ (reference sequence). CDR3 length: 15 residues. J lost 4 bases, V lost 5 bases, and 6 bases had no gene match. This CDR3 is CASSRTGTGGTEAFF. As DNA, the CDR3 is TGTGCCAGCAGCCGCACCGGGACAGGGGGCACTGAAGCTTTCTTT.

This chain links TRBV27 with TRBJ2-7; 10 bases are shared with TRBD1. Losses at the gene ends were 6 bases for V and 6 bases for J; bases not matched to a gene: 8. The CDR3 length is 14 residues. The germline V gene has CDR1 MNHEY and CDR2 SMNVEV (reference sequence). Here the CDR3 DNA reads TGTGCCAGCAGCAGACAGGGGGCGGAACGCGAGCAGTACTTC. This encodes CASSRQGAEREQYF.

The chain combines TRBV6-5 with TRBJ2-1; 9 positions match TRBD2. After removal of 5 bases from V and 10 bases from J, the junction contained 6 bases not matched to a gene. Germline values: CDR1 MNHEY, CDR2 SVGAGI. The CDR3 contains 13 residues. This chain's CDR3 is CASSPIGLAEQFF. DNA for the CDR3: TGTGCCAGCAGTCCGATCGGACTAGCGGAGCAGTTCTTC.

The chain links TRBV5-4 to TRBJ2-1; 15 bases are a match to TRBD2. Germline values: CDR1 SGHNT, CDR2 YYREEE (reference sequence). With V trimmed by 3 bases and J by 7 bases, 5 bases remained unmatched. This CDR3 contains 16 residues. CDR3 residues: CASSWGGLAGGNEQFF. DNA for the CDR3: TGTGCCAGCAGCTGGGGGGGACTAGCGGGAGGAAATGAGCAGTTCTTC.

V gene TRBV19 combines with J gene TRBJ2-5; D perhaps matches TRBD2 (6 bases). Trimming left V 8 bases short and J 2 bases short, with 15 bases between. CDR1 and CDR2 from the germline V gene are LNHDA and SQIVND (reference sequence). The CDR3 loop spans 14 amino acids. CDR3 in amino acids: CASDSGRRQETQYF. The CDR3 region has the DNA TGTGCCAGTGATAGCGGCAGGAGACAAGAGACCCAGTACTTC.

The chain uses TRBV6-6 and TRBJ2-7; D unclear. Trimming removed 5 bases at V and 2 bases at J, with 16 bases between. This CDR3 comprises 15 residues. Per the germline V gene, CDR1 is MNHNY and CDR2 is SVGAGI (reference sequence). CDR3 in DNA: TGTGCCAGCAGTCCTAATCCTACTCCGACCTACGAGCAGTACTTC. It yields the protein CASSPNPTPTYEQYF.

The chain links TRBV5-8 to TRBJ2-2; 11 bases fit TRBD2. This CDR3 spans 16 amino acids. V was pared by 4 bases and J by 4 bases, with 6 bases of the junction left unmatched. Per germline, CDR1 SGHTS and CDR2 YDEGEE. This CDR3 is CASSQTSGIVTGELFF. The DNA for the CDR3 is TGTGCCAGCAGCCAGACTAGCGGGATCGTCACCGGGGAGCTGTTTTTT.

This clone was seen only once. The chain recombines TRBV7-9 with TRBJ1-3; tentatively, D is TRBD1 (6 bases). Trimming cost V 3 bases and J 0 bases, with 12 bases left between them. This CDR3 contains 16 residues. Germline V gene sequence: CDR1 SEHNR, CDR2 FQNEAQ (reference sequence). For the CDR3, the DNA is TGTGCCAGCAGCTTGGACAGCCCGAGCTCTGGAAACACCATATATTTT. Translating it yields CASSLDSPSSGNTIYF.

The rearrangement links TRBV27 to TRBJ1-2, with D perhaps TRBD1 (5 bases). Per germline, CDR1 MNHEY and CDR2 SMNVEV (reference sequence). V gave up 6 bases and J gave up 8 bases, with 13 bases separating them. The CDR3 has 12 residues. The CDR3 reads CASRVGAGGYTF. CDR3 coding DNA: TGTGCCAGCAGAGTAGGGGCGGGGGGCTACACCTTC.

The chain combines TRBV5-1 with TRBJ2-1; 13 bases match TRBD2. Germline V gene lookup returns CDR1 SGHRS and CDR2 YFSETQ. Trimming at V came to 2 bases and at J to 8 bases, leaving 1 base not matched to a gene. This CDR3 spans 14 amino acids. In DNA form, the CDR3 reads TGCGCCAGCAGCTTCGGGACTAGCGGGGATGAGCAGTTCTTC. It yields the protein CASSFGTSGDEQFF.

In DNA form, the CDR3 reads TGTGCCAGCAGTAAAAACACAGGTCCGCAGTACTTC. It encodes CASSKNTGPQYF. The chain recombines TRBV25-1 with TRBJ2-7; D might be TRBD1 (5 bases). Germline V CDR1 and CDR2: MGHDK, SYGVNS. With 5 bases removed from V and 9 bases from J, the gap between germline ends came to 14 bases. The CDR3 loop spans 12 amino acids.

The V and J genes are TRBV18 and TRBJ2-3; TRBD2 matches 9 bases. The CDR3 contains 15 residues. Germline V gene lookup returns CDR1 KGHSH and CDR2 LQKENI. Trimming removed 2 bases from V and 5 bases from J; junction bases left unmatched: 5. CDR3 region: CASSPVAGAGDTQYF. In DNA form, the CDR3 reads TGTGCCAGCTCACCAGTAGCGGGAGCTGGAGATACGCAGTATTTT. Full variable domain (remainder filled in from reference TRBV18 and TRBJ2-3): NAGVMQNPRHLVRRRGQEARLRCSPMKGHSHVYWYRQLPEEGLKFMVYLQKENIIDESGMPKERFSAEFPKEGPSILRIQQVVRGDSAAYFCASSPVAGAGDTQYFGPGTRLTVL.

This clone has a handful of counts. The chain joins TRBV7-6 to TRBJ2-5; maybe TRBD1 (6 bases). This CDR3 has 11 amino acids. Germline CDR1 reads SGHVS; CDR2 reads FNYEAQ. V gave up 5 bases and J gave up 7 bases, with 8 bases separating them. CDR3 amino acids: CASSLGGTQYF. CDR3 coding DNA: TGTGCCAGCAGCCTAGGGGGGACCCAGTACTTC. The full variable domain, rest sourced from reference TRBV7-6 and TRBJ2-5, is GAGVSQSPRYKVTKRGQDVALRCDPISGHVSLYWYRQALGQGPEFLTYFNYEAQQDKSGLPNDRFSAERPEGSISTLTIQRTEQRDSAMYRCASSLGGTQYFGPGTRLLVL.

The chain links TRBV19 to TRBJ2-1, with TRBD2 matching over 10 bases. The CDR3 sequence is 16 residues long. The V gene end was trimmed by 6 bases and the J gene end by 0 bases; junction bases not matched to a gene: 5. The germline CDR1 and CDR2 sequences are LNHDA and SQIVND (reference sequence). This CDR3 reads CASSRPSGSSYNEQFF. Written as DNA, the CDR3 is TGTGCCAGTAGCCGCCCTAGCGGGAGCTCCTACAATGAGCAGTTCTTC. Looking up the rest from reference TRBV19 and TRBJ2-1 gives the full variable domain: DGGITQSPKYLFRKEGQNVTLSCEQNLNHDAMYWYRQDPGQGLRLIYYSQIVNDFQKGDIAEGYSVSREKKESFPLTVTSAQKNPTAFYLCASSRPSGSSYNEQFFGPGTRLTVL.

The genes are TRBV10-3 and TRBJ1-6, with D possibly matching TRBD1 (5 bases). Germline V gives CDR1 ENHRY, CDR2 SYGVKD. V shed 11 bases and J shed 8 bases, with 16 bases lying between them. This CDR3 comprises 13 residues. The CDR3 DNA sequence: TGTGCCGCCCGGGACCTGGGGGATTCACCCCTCCACTTT. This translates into CAARDLGDSPLHF.

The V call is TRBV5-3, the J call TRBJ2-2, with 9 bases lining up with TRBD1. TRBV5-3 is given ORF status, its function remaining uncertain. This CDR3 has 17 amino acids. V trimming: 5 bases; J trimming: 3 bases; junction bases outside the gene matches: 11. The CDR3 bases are TGTGCCAGAAGGTGGCCCCGGGACAGGGACGACACCGGGGAGCTGTTTTTT. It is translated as CARRWPRDRDDTGELFF.

This chain's CDR3 is CASTPSGIAGGHSYNEQFF. In nucleotides, the CDR3 is TGTGCCAGCACCCCTTCGGGAATAGCGGGAGGCCACTCCTACAATGAGCAGTTCTTC. The rearrangement joins TRBV7-9 to TRBJ2-1, with TRBD2 matching 10 bases. Germline V gives CDR1 SEHNR, CDR2 FQNEAQ (reference sequence). V shed 7 bases and J 0 bases; nucleotides not matched to a gene: 15. This CDR3 spans 19 amino acids.

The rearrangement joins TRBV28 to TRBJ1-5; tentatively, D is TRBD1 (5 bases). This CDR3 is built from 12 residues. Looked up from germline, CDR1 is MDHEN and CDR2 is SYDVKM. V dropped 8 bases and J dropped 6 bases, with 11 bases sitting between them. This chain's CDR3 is CASCLGGQPQHF. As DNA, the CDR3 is TGTGCCAGCTGCTTGGGGGGTCAGCCCCAGCATTTT.

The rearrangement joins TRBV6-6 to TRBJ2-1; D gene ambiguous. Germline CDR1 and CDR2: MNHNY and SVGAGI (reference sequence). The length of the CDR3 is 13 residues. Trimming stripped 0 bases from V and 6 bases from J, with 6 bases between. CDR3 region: CASSYSTSNEQFF. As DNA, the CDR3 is TGTGCCAGCAGTTACTCGACGAGCAATGAGCAGTTCTTC.

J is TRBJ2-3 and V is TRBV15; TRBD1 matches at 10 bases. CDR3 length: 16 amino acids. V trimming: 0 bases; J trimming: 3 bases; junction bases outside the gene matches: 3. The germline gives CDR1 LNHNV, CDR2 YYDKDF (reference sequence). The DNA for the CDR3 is TGTGCCACCAGCAGAGAGGGACAGGGGAGTACAGATACGCAGTATTTT. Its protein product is CATSREGQGSTDTQYF.

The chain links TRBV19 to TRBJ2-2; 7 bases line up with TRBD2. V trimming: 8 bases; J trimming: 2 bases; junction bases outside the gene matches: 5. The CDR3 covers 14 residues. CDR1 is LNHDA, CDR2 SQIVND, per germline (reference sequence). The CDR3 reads CASVERGNTGELFF. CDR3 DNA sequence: TGTGCCAGTGTAGAGCGGGGCAACACCGGGGAGCTGTTTTTT.

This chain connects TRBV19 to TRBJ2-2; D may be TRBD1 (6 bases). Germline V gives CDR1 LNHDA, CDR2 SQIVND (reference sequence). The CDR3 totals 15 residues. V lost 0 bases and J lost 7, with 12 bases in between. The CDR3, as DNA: TGTGCCAGTAGTATAGATCACCAGGGGCACGGGGAGCTGTTTTTT. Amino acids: CASSIDHQGHGELFF.

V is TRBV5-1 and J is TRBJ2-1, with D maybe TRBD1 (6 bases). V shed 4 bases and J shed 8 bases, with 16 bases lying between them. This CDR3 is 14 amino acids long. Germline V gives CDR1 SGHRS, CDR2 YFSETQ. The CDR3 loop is CASSINTGSHEQFF. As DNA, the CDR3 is TGCGCCAGCAGCATAAATACAGGGTCCCATGAGCAGTTCTTC.

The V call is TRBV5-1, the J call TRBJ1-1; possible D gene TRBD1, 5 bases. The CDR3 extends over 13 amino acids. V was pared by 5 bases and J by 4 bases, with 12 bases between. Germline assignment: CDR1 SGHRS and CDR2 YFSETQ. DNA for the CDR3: TGCGCCAGCAGAGCGGGGGGGAGCACTGAAGCTTTCTTT. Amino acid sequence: CASRAGGSTEAFF.

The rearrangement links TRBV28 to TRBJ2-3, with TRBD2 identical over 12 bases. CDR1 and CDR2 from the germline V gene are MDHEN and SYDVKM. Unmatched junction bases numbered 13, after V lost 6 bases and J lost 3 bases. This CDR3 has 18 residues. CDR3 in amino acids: CASRRLAGVEFGTDTQYF. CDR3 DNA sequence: TGTGCCAGCAGAAGACTAGCGGGAGTGGAATTCGGTACAGATACGCAGTATTTT.

The CDR3 protein is CASSFGGPGLEQYF. Written as DNA, the CDR3 is TGTGCCAGCAGCTTCGGCGGGCCCGGTTTGGAGCAGTACTTC. The chain combines TRBV7-2 with TRBJ2-7; TRBD2 is a possible D gene (5 bases). Trimming cost V 3 bases and J 7 bases, with 16 bases left between them. The CDR3 totals 14 residues. Per germline, CDR1 SGHTA and CDR2 FQGNSA.

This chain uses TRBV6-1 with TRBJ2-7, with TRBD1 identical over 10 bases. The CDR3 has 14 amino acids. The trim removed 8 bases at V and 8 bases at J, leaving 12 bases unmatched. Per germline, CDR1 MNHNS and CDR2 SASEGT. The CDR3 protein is CASLGQGSGSKQYF. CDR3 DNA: TGTGCCAGCCTGGGACAGGGGAGCGGGAGTAAGCAGTACTTC.

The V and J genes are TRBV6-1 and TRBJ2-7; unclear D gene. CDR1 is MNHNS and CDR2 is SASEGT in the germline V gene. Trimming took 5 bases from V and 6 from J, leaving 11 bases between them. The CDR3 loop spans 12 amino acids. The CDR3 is CASSRGRSEQYF. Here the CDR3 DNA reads TGTGCCAGCAGTCGCGGTAGGAGCGAGCAGTACTTC.